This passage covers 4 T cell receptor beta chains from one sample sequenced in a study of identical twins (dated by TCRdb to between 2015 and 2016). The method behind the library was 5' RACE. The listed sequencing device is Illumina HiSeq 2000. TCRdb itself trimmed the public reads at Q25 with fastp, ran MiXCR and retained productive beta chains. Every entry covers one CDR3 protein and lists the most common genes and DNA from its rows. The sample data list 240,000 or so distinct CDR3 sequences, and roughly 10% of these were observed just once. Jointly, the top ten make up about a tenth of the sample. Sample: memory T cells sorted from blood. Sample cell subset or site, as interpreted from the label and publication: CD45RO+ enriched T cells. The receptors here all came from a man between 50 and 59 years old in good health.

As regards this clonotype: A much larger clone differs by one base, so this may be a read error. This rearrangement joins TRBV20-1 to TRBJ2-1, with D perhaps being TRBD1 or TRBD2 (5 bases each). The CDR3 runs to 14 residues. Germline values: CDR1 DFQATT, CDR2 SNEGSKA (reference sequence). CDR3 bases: TGCAGTGCCTTGACAGAGGGTTCGTTGAATGTGCAGTTCTTC. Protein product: CSALTEGSLNVQFF.

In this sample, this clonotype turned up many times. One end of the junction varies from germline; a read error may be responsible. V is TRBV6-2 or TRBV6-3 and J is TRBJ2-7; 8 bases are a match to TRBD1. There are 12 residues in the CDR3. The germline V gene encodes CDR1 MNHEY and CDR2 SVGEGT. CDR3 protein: CASSDPWTGCDF. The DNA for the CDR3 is TGTGCCAGCAGTGACCCATGGACAGGGTGTGACTTC.

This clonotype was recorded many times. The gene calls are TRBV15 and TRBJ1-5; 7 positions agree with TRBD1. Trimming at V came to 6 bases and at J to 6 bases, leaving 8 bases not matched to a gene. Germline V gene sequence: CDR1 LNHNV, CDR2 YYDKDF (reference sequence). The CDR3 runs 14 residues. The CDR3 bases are TGTGCCACCAGACTTACAGGGGCCAGTCAGCCCCAGCATTTT. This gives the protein CATRLTGASQPQHF.

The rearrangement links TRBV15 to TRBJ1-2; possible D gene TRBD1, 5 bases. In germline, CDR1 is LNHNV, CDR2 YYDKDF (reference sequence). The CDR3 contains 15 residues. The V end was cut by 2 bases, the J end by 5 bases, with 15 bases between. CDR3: CATSRSAGQRYGYTF. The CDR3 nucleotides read TGTGCCACCAGCAGATCCGCCGGACAAAGATATGGCTACACCTTC.